The 30 T cell receptor beta chains below come from one sample, sequenced in a study of radiotherapy plus CTLA-4 blockade in lung cancer. Clones were sequenced by immunoSEQ multiplex PCR, and TCRdb holds only the in-frame ones, with some missing. Here the sample spans about 60,000 clones, around 81% being singletons. This specimen consisted of peripheral blood, obtained from a patient treated with radiotherapy plus ipilimumab. Receptor source: a human donor with non-small cell lung cancer who had a partial response to radiotherapy plus ipilimumab.

Only one count was recorded for this clone. The chain employs TRBV7-9 and TRBJ2-3, with 7 bases matching TRBD2. V lost 5 bases and J lost 4; bases outside the gene matches: 12. CDR1 and CDR2 (germline): SEHNR, FQNEAQ (reference sequence). CDR3 size: 16 residues. CDR3 amino acids: CASSGTSAKDADTQYF. DNA of the CDR3: TGTGCCAGCAGCGGAACTAGCGCTAAGGACGCAGATACGCAGTATTTT.

This sequence joins TRBV6-4 and TRBJ1-1, with D possibly matching TRBD1 (5 bases). There are 14 residues in the CDR3. V lost 8 bases to trimming and J lost 3 bases, with 16 bases between them. CDR1 is MRHNA and CDR2 is SNTAGT in the germline V gene. CDR3: CASRGRGKDTEAFF. The CDR3 nucleotides read TGTGCCAGCCGCGGGAGGGGTAAGGACACTGAAGCTTTCTTT.

This chain uses TRBV6-6 with TRBJ1-2, with TRBD1 matching 7 bases. The CDR3 length is 14 residues. The V gene end was trimmed by 8 bases and the J gene end by 2 bases; junction bases not matched to a gene: 8. Per the germline V gene, CDR1 is MNHNY and CDR2 is SVGAGI (reference sequence). The CDR3 sequence: CASAPGTANYGYTF. The CDR3 nucleotides read TGTGCCAGCGCCCCCGGGACAGCCAACTATGGCTACACCTTC.

This clone was counted a single time. The chain uses TRBV7-3 and TRBJ2-1, with TRBD2 identical over 8 bases. CDR3 length: 15 amino acids. Germline V CDR1 and CDR2: SGHTA, FQGTGA. With 2 bases clipped from V and 4 bases from J, the junction kept 4 bases outside the gene matches. CDR3 bases: TGTGCCAGCAGCTTAGGCGGGGGGATTTACAATGAGCAGTTCTTC. It codes for CASSLGGGIYNEQFF.

The rearrangement uses TRBV2 and TRBJ1-1; the D is unclear. This CDR3 has 11 amino acids. The germline V and J ends were trimmed by 8 bases and 0 bases, with 4 bases remaining between them. Germline lookup yields CDR1 SNHLY and CDR2 FYNNEI. CDR3: CASQVNTEAFF. The CDR3 region has the DNA TGTGCCAGCCAGGTGAACACTGAAGCTTTCTTT.

The genes are TRBV28 and TRBJ2-6; TRBD2 might be the D (6 bases). This CDR3 contains 20 residues. Germline V gene sequence: CDR1 MDHEN, CDR2 SYDVKM. V was clipped by 2 bases and J by 4 bases, with 24 bases between them. In DNA form, the CDR3 reads TGTGCCAGCAGTTTAGCCGGGGTGAGCCCGGGCGGAGGGGGGGCCAACGTCCTGACTTTC. Translated, it gives CASSLAGVSPGGGGANVLTF.

V usage is TRBV28 and J usage is TRBJ2-7; 9 bases map to TRBD1. The germline gives CDR1 MDHEN, CDR2 SYDVKM. CDR3 length: 15 amino acids. The V and J ends lost 8 bases and 5 bases, in that order; junction bases with no gene match: 13. CDR3 bases: TGTGCCAGCCTCTCCGGGGACAGGGTTGACCACGAGCAGTACTTC. Amino acid sequence: CASLSGDRVDHEQYF.

J is TRBJ2-5 and V is TRBV7-2; D remains unclear. This CDR3 has 12 residues. CDR1 and CDR2 from the germline V gene are SGHTA and FQGNSA. The germline V and J ends were trimmed by 5 bases and 6 bases, with 10 bases remaining between them. The CDR3 loop is CASSPKEKTQYF. The CDR3, as DNA: TGTGCCAGCAGCCCCAAAGAGAAGACCCAGTACTTC.

The chain recombines TRBV11-2 with TRBJ2-1, with a possible D match to TRBD1 (6 bases). V was pared by 3 bases and J by 12 bases, with 15 bases between. This CDR3 has 13 residues. The germline V gene encodes CDR1 SGHAT and CDR2 FQNNGV. CDR3 protein: CASSFQQGSGQFF. The CDR3 coding sequence is TGTGCCAGCAGCTTCCAACAGGGTTCGGGGCAGTTCTTC.

The chain joins TRBV18 to TRBJ2-7, with D perhaps matching TRBD1 (5 bases). Germline assignment: CDR1 KGHSH and CDR2 LQKENI. CDR3 length: 16 amino acids. V gave up 3 bases and J gave up 1 base, with 16 bases separating them. The CDR3 here is CASSPPTANPSYEQYF. The CDR3 DNA follows: TGTGCCAGCTCACCGCCGACAGCTAACCCTTCCTACGAGCAGTACTTC.

The J gene is TRBJ2-5, the V gene TRBV6-5, with D perhaps TRBD2 (5 bases). Germline values: CDR1 MNHEY, CDR2 SVGAGI. The CDR3 runs 13 residues. Trimming shortened V by 6 bases and J by 4 bases, and 12 bases separated the two germline ends. For the CDR3, the DNA is TGTGCCAGCAGCCTCCGACTACGAGAGACCCAGTACTTC. It codes for CASSLRLRETQYF.

This clone was seen more than once but under ten times. This chain uses TRBV7-8 with TRBJ2-2, with 9 bases that match TRBD1. Germline CDR1 and CDR2: SGHVS and FQNEAQ. The junction had 6 bases not matched to a gene; V was cut back by 5 bases and J by 5 bases. The CDR3 is 15 amino acids. The CDR3 region is CASSPTGGLTGELFF. The CDR3 DNA reads TGTGCCAGCAGCCCCACAGGGGGCCTAACCGGGGAGCTGTTTTTT.

The chain links TRBV5-1 to TRBJ1-4, with D unresolved. Germline V gene lookup returns CDR1 SGHRS and CDR2 YFSETQ. The CDR3 sequence is 16 residues long. V lost 0 bases, J lost 8 bases, and 17 bases lay in between. Here the CDR3 DNA reads TGCGCCAGCAGCTTGGGCGTGGCAGCCGGCGGGGAAAAACTGTTTTTT. Translated, it gives CASSLGVAAGGEKLFF.

The chain recombines TRBV29-1 with TRBJ2-3, with 13 nucleotides matching TRBD2. J was trimmed by 5 bases and V by 0 bases; bases with no gene match: 11. The germline CDR1 and CDR2 sequences are SQVTM and ANQGSEA. The CDR3 is 18 amino acids. As DNA, the CDR3 is TGCAGCGTTGAAGATTCCCCTGGACTAGCGGGAGAGGTAGATACGCAGTATTTT. Translated, it gives CSVEDSPGLAGEVDTQYF.

This clone was seen once. The genes are TRBV7-9 and TRBJ2-7, with TRBD1 as a possible D gene (6 bases). CDR1 and CDR2 from the germline V gene are SEHNR and FQNEAQ (reference sequence). Between the trimmed V and J ends, which lost 11 bases and 0 bases, there was a span of 11 bases. This CDR3 region has 12 residues. The CDR3 DNA reads TGTGCCGGAAGACAGGACTCCTACGAGCAGTACTTC. This translates into CAGRQDSYEQYF.

This clone came up once. Additional DNA sequences in this sample encode the identical CDR3. The CDR3 loop reads CASSPDRADTQYF. In nucleotides, the CDR3 is TGTGCCAGCAGCCCCGACAGGGCAGATACGCAGTATTTT. The chain uses TRBV9 and TRBJ2-3, with 7 bases identical to TRBD1. The CDR3 sequence is 13 residues long. Per the germline V gene, CDR1 is SGDLS and CDR2 is YYNGEE. V shed 4 bases, J shed 4 bases, and the junction held 3 bases outside the gene matches.

This clone was picked up one time. The chain is built from TRBV29-1 and TRBJ2-5; D is uncertain. The V end was cut by 3 bases, the J end by 2 bases, with 7 bases between. Per germline, CDR1 SQVTM and CDR2 ANQGSEA. The CDR3 has 12 residues. CDR3 DNA sequence: TGCAGCGTTGATCACTTGCAAGAGACCCAGTACTTC. It yields the protein CSVDHLQETQYF.

The chain uses TRBV18 and TRBJ2-1, with 9 bases aligning to TRBD2. This CDR3 is 17 amino acids long. Germline V gene lookup returns CDR1 KGHSH and CDR2 LQKENI. After removal of 1 base from V and 0 bases from J, the junction contained 4 bases not matched to a gene. The CDR3 nucleotides are TGTGCCAGCTCACCACTAGCGGGAGTTCCCTCCTACAATGAGCAGTTCTTC. The encoded protein is CASSPLAGVPSYNEQFF.

The chain is built from TRBV29-1 and TRBJ2-1, with D uncertain. The CDR3 sequence is 13 residues long. Germline-derived CDR1 and CDR2 are SQVTM and ANQGSEA. V was cut by 7 bases and J by 3 bases, with 13 bases left in between. The DNA for the CDR3 is TGCAGCGCCCACTACAATATCTACAATGAGCAGTTCTTC. It yields the protein CSAHYNIYNEQFF.

The J gene is TRBJ1-1, the V gene TRBV10-1; 10 bases are shared with TRBD1. The CDR3 runs to 17 residues. Germline CDR1 WNHNN, CDR2 SYGVQD (reference sequence). After removal of 6 bases from V and 0 bases from J, the junction contained 10 bases not matched to a gene. CDR3 loop: CASSRGRTGGMNTEAFF. The CDR3 coding sequence is TGCGCCAGCAGCAGAGGAAGGACAGGGGGAATGAACACTGAAGCTTTCTTT.

V is TRBV5-1 and J is TRBJ1-5; perhaps TRBD1 as D (5 bases). Deletions cut 1 base from V and 5 bases from J, with 7 bases between. CDR1 is SGHRS, CDR2 YFSETQ, per germline. This CDR3 region has 13 residues. The CDR3 nucleotides read TGCGCCAGCAGCTTGTTGACAGATCAGCCCCAGCATTTT. Its protein product is CASSLLTDQPQHF.

The V call is TRBV27, the J call TRBJ2-7; maybe TRBD1 (5 bases). V was clipped by 5 bases and J by 4 bases, with 15 bases between them. The length of the CDR3 is 14 residues. Per germline, CDR1 MNHEY and CDR2 SMNVEV (reference sequence). CDR3 DNA sequence: TGTGCCAGCAGTCCGTCCAGGGCCTTGTACGAGCAGTACTTC. Translated, it gives CASSPSRALYEQYF.

This chain joins TRBV4-1 and TRBJ1-1; the match to TRBD1 covers 7 bases. J was trimmed by 3 bases and V by 4 bases; bases with no gene match: 20. The CDR3 has 19 amino acids. The germline V gene encodes CDR1 MGHRA and CDR2 YSYEKL. The DNA for the CDR3 is TGCGCCAGCAGCCTGCCAGGGGGGTCAGCTCGGGGGTTAGACACTGAAGCTTTCTTT. Its translation: CASSLPGGSARGLDTEAFF.

The V gene is TRBV28, the J gene TRBJ1-5; D gene uncertain. This CDR3 contains 12 residues. The V and J ends lost 4 bases and 8 bases respectively, with 9 bases between them. Germline values: CDR1 MDHEN, CDR2 SYDVKM. CDR3 nucleotides: TGTGCCAGCAGTTCGGGAAAGGAGCCCCAGCATTTT. It is translated as CASSSGKEPQHF.

The genes are TRBV25-1 and TRBJ2-1, with TRBD1 as a possible D gene (6 bases). Trimming took off 3 bases at V and 3 bases at J, with 9 bases between the two ends. Germline V gene lookup returns CDR1 MGHDK and CDR2 SYGVNS. This CDR3 has 14 residues. CDR3 protein: CASSEPGHYNEQFF. The CDR3 DNA reads as TGTGCCAGCAGTGAGCCGGGACACTACAATGAGCAGTTCTTC.

The chain is built from TRBV19 and TRBJ2-3; no reliable D call. Germline V CDR1 and CDR2: LNHDA, SQIVND (reference sequence). This CDR3 is 16 amino acids long. Trimming stripped 6 bases from V and 2 bases from J, with 18 bases between. The CDR3 protein is CASSSPPYSFTDTQYF. The CDR3, as DNA: TGTGCCAGTAGCTCCCCCCCCTACAGCTTCACAGATACGCAGTATTTT.

V and J are TRBV5-1 and TRBJ2-1, with D maybe TRBD1 (6 bases). CDR1 SGHRS and CDR2 YFSETQ come from the germline V gene. CDR3 length: 13 amino acids. The germline V and J ends were trimmed by 5 bases and 7 bases, with 13 bases remaining between them. The CDR3 region has the DNA TGCGCCAGCAGTGCAGTGGGGGCGAATGAGCAGTTCTTC. This gives the protein CASSAVGANEQFF.

V and J are TRBV19 and TRBJ1-4; D possibly corresponds to TRBD1 (6 bases). The CDR3 spans 14 residues. Germline V gene sequence: CDR1 LNHDA, CDR2 SQIVND (reference sequence). V was pared by 2 bases and J by 6 bases, with 10 bases between. The CDR3 spells CASSIQGYDEKLFF. The CDR3 DNA follows: TGTGCCAGTAGTATACAGGGGTACGATGAAAAACTGTTTTTT.

V is TRBV6-6 and J is TRBJ1-5, with TRBD1 as a possible D gene (6 bases). V shed 7 bases and J shed 5 bases, with 12 bases lying between them. The CDR3 runs to 13 residues. Germline CDR1 is MNHNY and CDR2 is SVGAGI (reference sequence). For the CDR3, the DNA is TGTGCCAGCACAGGGGAAGTGTATCAGCCCCAGCATTTT. Protein product: CASTGEVYQPQHF.

The rearrangement links TRBV9 to TRBJ2-7, with 11 bases lining up with TRBD2. CDR3 length equals 15 residues. J lost 0 bases, V lost 4 bases, and 3 bases had no gene match. Germline V gene lookup returns CDR1 SGDLS and CDR2 YYNGEE. CDR3 protein: CASSPGTSGSYEQYF. The CDR3 nucleotides read TGTGCCAGCAGCCCCGGGACTAGCGGCTCCTACGAGCAGTACTTC.